This paragraph reports one T cell receptor beta chain. Antigen unknown. These data come from a study of blood T cells in healthy people across ages. This CDR3 comprises 17 residues. Looked up from germline, CDR1 is MGHRA and CDR2 is YSYEKL. V shed 0 bases, J shed 0 bases, and the junction held 6 bases outside the gene matches. Study-wide results and limits: Aged donors had fewer naive CD4+ cells and lower diversity than long-lived donors.

Next came a second PCR, run for about 7 to 11 cycles, which used a sample-barcoded 5' primer along with a J-beta primer mix. TCRdb re-analysed the 5' RACE reads in MiXCR, keeping a single row per CDR3 protein. In the table there are some 930,000 distinct CDR3 sequences, almost 30% of which are singletons. Healthy individuals of Caucasian origin from Russia, aged roughly 6 to 100, served as donors. These data were likewise used in another study, on T cells of mothers and their children. In that study: Related and unrelated pairs show similar shaping of TCR recombination output by thymic selection.

The clonotype was recovered from a woman between 40 and 50 years old in good health. The genes are TRBV4-1 and TRBJ2-3; TRBD2 matches at 7 bases. The sequenced material came from blood. The CDR3 here is CASSQDGVAGSTDTQYF. The DNA for the CDR3 is TGCGCCAGCAGCCAAGATGGAGTAGCGGGTAGCACAGATACGCAGTATTTT.